The rows below give T cell receptor beta chains drawn from one sample of a study of blood T cell repertoires in COVID-19. Produced via immunoSEQ multiplex PCR; TCRdb's table is partial and in-frame only. Of roughly 260,000 clones listed, 75% to 85% are singletons. Material for sequencing was peripheral blood. These receptors were taken from a woman in her 70s with acute or convalescent COVID-19. The CDR3 runs from the conserved cysteine through the conserved F or W. Each record gives: J gene, D gene, V gene, clone size, CDR3 DNA, CDR3 protein. A D gene is named only where the DNA matches it firmly. Only some rows state a clone size, as once, few, many or a class for expanded clones.

>TRBJ2-4|-|TRBV28|once
TGTGCCAGCAGTGCACATTTTGACATTCAGTACTTC
CASSAHFDIQYF
>TRBJ1-6|-|TRBV5-1|few
TGCGCCAGCAGCTTGGGCAGCTCAACGGGAGATTCGGCCCTCCACTTT
CASSLGSSTGDSALHF
>TRBJ1-2|TRBD1|TRBV2|-
TGTGCCAGCATGAAGGACACAGGGGGCTATGGCTACACCTTC
CASMKDTGGYGYTF
>TRBJ1-6|-|TRBV7-9|few
TGTGCCAGCAGCTTAGATACAATTGCTAATTCACCCCTCCACTTT
CASSLDTIANSPLHF
>TRBJ2-2|TRBD1|TRBV5-1|-
TGCGCCAGTTACCGGGACAGAACCACCGGGGAGCTGTTTTTT
CASYRDRTTGELFF
>TRBJ2-5|-|TRBV5-1|-
TGCGCCAGCAGCTTGGCCGTCAGTAAAGAGACCCAGTACTTC
CASSLAVSKETQYF
>TRBJ1-2|-|TRBV6-2/TRBV6-3|-
TGTGCCAGCAGTTACCTGACAGGCCCCAGCGGCTACACCTTC
CASSYLTGPSGYTF
>TRBJ2-7|TRBD1|TRBV5-5|-
TGTGCCAGCACCACCGGGACAGGGCTCTCCTACGAGCAGTACTTC
CASTTGTGLSYEQYF
>TRBJ1-1|-|TRBV10-1|-
TGCGCCAGCAGTGTTACTACAGGGTCTGAAGCTTTCTTT
CASSVTTGSEAFF
>TRBJ2-3|TRBD1|TRBV5-1|-
TGCGCCAGCAGCTCAGCTGGACAGGGGGCGAGCACAGATACGCAGTATTTT
CASSSAGQGASTDTQYF
>TRBJ2-3|TRBD1|TRBV5-5|-
TGTGCCAGCAGCTGGTCCGGGACAGGGGGGAGGGATACGCAGTATTTT
CASSWSGTGGRDTQYF
>TRBJ1-4|TRBD1|TRBV30|-
TGTGCCTCTCGGACAGGGGAGGAAAAACTGTTTTTT
CASRTGEEKLFF
>TRBJ2-5|-|TRBV7-7|-
TGTGCTAGCAGCCCCACAGGGCTGAACCAAGAGACCCAGTACTTC
CASSPTGLNQETQYF
>TRBJ1-6|-|TRBV12-3/TRBV12-4|few
TGTGCCAGCAGTTTGGAGGGTAGGGCCCTCCACTTT
CASSLEGRALHF
>TRBJ2-5|-|TRBV30|-
TGTGCCTGGGAACGACAGGGACTCCAAGAGACCCAGTACTTC
CAWERQGLQETQYF
>TRBJ1-3|-|TRBV18|-
TGTGCCAGCTCACTTACGGTGGACACCATATATTTT
CASSLTVDTIYF
>TRBJ2-3|TRBD2|TRBV7-9|-
TGTGCCAGCAGCTTAGCGGGGGGGACAGATACGCAGTATTTT
CASSLAGGTDTQYF
>TRBJ1-6|-|TRBV6-5|-
TGTGCCAGCAGTTACTCGGACAGAGATTCACCCCTCCACTTT
CASSYSDRDSPLHF
>TRBJ2-7|-|TRBV7-6|-
TGTGCCAGCAGCCCCGGGCGGGGCTCCTACGAGCAGTACTTC
CASSPGRGSYEQYF
>TRBJ2-7|-|TRBV29-1|-
TGCAGCGTTGCTTCAGGGACAACATCCTACGAGCAGTACTTC
CSVASGTTSYEQYF
>TRBJ1-1|-|TRBV5-1|few
TGCGCCAGCAGCTTGGTGGGCGGACAACTGAACACTGAAGCTTTCTTT
CASSLVGGQLNTEAFF
>TRBJ1-1|-|TRBV18|-
TGTGCCAGCTCACCGCGCGATGGGAGGGGAACTGAAGCTTTCTTT
CASSPRDGRGTEAFF
>TRBJ2-5|TRBD2|TRBV10-3|-
TGTGCCATCAGTGACGGGGGGGGTCCTGGTCAAGAGACCCAGTACTTC
CAISDGGGPGQETQYF
>TRBJ2-7|-|TRBV20-1|-
TGCAGTGCTAGAGACGAGGAAGAGCAGTACTTC
CSARDEEEQYF
>TRBJ1-6|-|TRBV16|-
TGTGCCAGCAGCCAATCCCCCGGTAATTCACCCCTCCACTTT
CASSQSPGNSPLHF
>TRBJ1-1|-|TRBV6-1|-
TGTGCCAGCAGTGAACTAGCGAACACTGAAGCTTTCTTT
CASSELANTEAFF
>TRBJ2-3|TRBD1|TRBV5-4|-
TGTGCCAGCAGCACCGGACAGGCGACCCCCGCCACAGATACGCAGTATTTT
CASSTGQATPATDTQYF
>TRBJ2-1|TRBD1|TRBV10-3|-
TGTGCCATCAGTGGCGGGACAGGGGAAAATGAGCAGTTCTTC
CAISGGTGENEQFF
>TRBJ1-1|-|TRBV15|-
TGTGCCACCAGCAGAGACCTAAACACTGAAGCTTTCTTT
CATSRDLNTEAFF
>TRBJ1-5|TRBD1|TRBV6-2/TRBV6-3|-
TGTGCCAGCAGCTTAGACAGGGGATCCAATCAGCCCCAGCATTTT
CASSLDRGSNQPQHF
>TRBJ1-3|-|TRBV7-2|few
TGTGCCAGCAGCCTCGAGACAGGAGCTGGAAACACCATATATTTT
CASSLETGAGNTIYF
>TRBJ1-4|-|TRBV4-3|-
TGCGCCAGCAGCCAAGAGCACCCACTAGTAGGAAAACTGTTTTTT
CASSQEHPLVGKLFF
>TRBJ2-7|-|TRBV29-1|-
TGCAGCGTTCGGTTCTCCTACGAGCAGTACTTC
CSVRFSYEQYF
>TRBJ1-3|-|TRBV18|once
TGTGCCAGCACTATCGTGACAGTCGAGGGAAACACCATATATTTT
CASTIVTVEGNTIYF
>TRBJ2-4|-|TRBV5-8|-
TGTGCCAGCAGCCTCATTGAGGAGCGCAAAGCCAAAAACATTCAGTACTTC
CASSLIEERKAKNIQYF
>TRBJ2-7|TRBD1|TRBV28|few
TGTGCCAGCAGTGAGACAGGGGTAGGGTACGAGCAGTACTTC
CASSETGVGYEQYF
>TRBJ1-5|-|TRBV7-8|-
TGTGCCAGCAGCTCTCAGGGGACCTATCAGCCCCAGCATTTT
CASSSQGTYQPQHF
>TRBJ2-5|TRBD1|TRBV5-8|-
TGTGCCAGCAGCTTAGATGGACAGGTGGAGACCCAGTACTTC
CASSLDGQVETQYF
>TRBJ2-7|TRBD2|TRBV19|-
TGTGCCACGGCGGTGGGTAGCGGGGGCTACGAGCAGTACTTC
CATAVGSGGYEQYF
>TRBJ1-1|-|TRBV5-1|few
TGCGCCAGCAGCTACAGGGATTTGGGCACTGAAGCTTTCTTT
CASSYRDLGTEAFF
>TRBJ1-2|-|TRBV4-1|-
TGCGCCAGCAGCCAAGAGGCGGGGATAGGCTACACCTTC
CASSQEAGIGYTF
>TRBJ1-6|-|TRBV11-2|-
TGTGCCAGCAGCTCTATATTACCGCCCCTCCACTTT
CASSSILPPLHF
>TRBJ1-1|-|TRBV28|-
TGTGCCAGCAGTTTAGTTTTGGGAGTGAGGGAAGGGAAGGGTGAAGCTTTCTTT
CASSLVLGVREGKGEAFF
>TRBJ2-1|-|TRBV11-2|-
TGTGCCAGCAGCTCCCCGAGGACACGCTACAATGAGCAGTTCTTC
CASSSPRTRYNEQFF
>TRBJ2-7|-|TRBV5-6|-
TGTGCCAGCAGCTTGGGGGCCGGGGTGGTAGCCTACGAGCAGTACTTC
CASSLGAGVVAYEQYF